This T cell receptor beta chain originates from a study of T-cell memory formation after mild COVID-19. The V and J ends lost 3 bases and 1 base respectively, with 4 bases between them. The CDR3 contains 13 residues. From germline, CDR1 is MNHEY and CDR2 SVGEGT. TCRalpha and TCRbeta libraries used 5'RACE with constant-segment primers and UMIs. Each CDR3 protein is one row after TCRdb ran MiXCR on the 5' RACE reads. This sample has hundreds of thousands of distinct CDR3 sequences, with around 27% found just once. J is TRBJ1-5 and V is TRBV6-2 or TRBV6-3; D not certain. The sequence derives from an adult woman who had mild COVID-19 (a few samples of this study predate the infection). Cell type and time point are not known. Sequencing input: PBMCs or a T cell subset sorted from them (not recorded which). The CDR3 coding sequence is TGTGCCAGCAGTTATCAGAGCAATCAGCCCCAGCATTTT. It specifies CASSYQSNQPQHF.